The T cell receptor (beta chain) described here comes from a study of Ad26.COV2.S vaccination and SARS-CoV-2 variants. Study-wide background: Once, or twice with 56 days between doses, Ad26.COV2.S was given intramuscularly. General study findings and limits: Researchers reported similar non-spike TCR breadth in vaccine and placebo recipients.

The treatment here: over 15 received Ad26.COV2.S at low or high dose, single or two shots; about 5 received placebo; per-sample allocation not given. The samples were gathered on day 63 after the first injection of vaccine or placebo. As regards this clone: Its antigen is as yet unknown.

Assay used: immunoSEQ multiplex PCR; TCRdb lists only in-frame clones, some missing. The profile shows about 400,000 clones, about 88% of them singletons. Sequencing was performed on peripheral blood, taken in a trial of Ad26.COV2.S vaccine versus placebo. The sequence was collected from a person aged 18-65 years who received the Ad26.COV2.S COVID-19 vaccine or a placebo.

The CDR3 coding sequence is TGTGCCAGCAGCGTAGCACTAGGACAGGCTGAAGCTTTCTTT. Its translation: CASSVALGQAEAFF. The chain is built from TRBV9 and TRBJ1-1; 7 bases are a match to TRBD1. V lost 0 bases, J lost 6 bases, and 5 bases stayed unmatched. Looked up from germline, CDR1 is SGDLS and CDR2 is YYNGEE. CDR3 length: 14 amino acids.